The 29 T cell receptor beta chains below were found in one sample sequenced in a study of control samples from healthy donors and cancer patients (TCRdb year 2020). Library method: the immunoSEQ multiplex PCR assay. TCRdb re-hosts the immuneACCESS table, in-frame sequences only. Its copies lack some clones; in the studies checked, an unresolved V gene accounts for under half of them, and the cause for the rest is not known. For this sample the table gives roughly 100,000 clones, of which 92% were detected only once. Clones ranked in the top ten supply about 2.5% of the sample. The sample consisted of blood. These receptors were collected from a woman aged 18 to 35 in good health.

The chain couples TRBV28 to TRBJ1-3, with D possibly matching TRBD1 (5 bases). Looked up from germline, CDR1 is MDHEN and CDR2 is SYDVKM. V lost 3 bases to trimming and J lost 0 bases, with 15 bases between them. The CDR3 spans 17 residues. CDR3 sequence reads: CASSFFTGGTSGNTIYF. In nucleotides, the CDR3 is TGTGCCAGCAGTTTTTTTACAGGCGGCACCTCTGGAAACACCATATATTTT.

The V call is TRBV27, the J call TRBJ2-3; TRBD1 is a possible D gene (6 bases). V was trimmed by 5 bases and J by 1 base, leaving 19 bases between them. CDR3 length: 17 residues. Germline V CDR1 and CDR2: MNHEY, SMNVEV (reference sequence). In nucleotides, the CDR3 is TGTGCCAGCAGTCTGCCGACAGGACAATGGGGCACAGATACGCAGTATTTT. This gives the protein CASSLPTGQWGTDTQYF.

The chain carries TRBV24-1 and TRBJ1-2, with 7 bases matching TRBD1. V trimming: 7 bases; J trimming: 8 bases; junction bases outside the gene matches: 6. This CDR3 has 12 residues. Germline CDR1 is KGHDR and CDR2 is SFDVKD. CDR3 in amino acids: CATRGDRAGYTF. CDR3 sequence (DNA): TGTGCCACCAGAGGTGACAGGGCGGGCTACACCTTC.

The J gene is TRBJ2-7, the V gene TRBV3-1 (or the pseudogene TRBV3-2); D uncertain. Germline assignment: CDR1 LGHDT and CDR2 YNNKEL (reference sequence). The CDR3 length is 11 residues. V shed 5 bases and J shed 6 bases, with 8 bases lying between them. The CDR3 DNA reads as TGTGCCAGCAGCTCCCCTTCCGAGCAGTACTTC. Protein: CASSSPSEQYF.

The chain links TRBV19 to TRBJ1-4; possibly TRBD1 for D (6 bases). CDR1 LNHDA and CDR2 SQIVND come from the germline V gene (reference sequence). The CDR3 contains 15 residues. V lost 5 bases, J lost 8 bases, and 18 bases lay in between. CDR3 sequence reads: CASSRNTGWREKLFF. CDR3 in DNA: TGTGCCAGTAGTCGGAATACAGGGTGGCGGGAAAAACTGTTTTTT.

This sequence joins TRBV28 and TRBJ1-2; a possible D gene is TRBD1 (5 bases). CDR1 MDHEN and CDR2 SYDVKM come from the germline V gene. The CDR3 extends over 13 amino acids. The V gene lost 10 bases and the J gene lost 5 bases, with 17 bases spanning the gap. CDR3 amino acids: CATRDPEAYGYTF. The CDR3 nucleotides are TGTGCCACTCGGGACCCCGAAGCTTATGGCTACACCTTC.

The chain combines TRBV7-8 with TRBJ1-5; 7 bases fit TRBD1. Trimming removed 1 base from V and 5 bases from J; junction bases left unmatched: 5. The CDR3 spans 15 residues. CDR1 and CDR2 (germline): SGHVS, FQNEAQ. CDR3 in amino acids: CASSLDSGGDQPQHF. CDR3 DNA: TGTGCCAGCAGCTTAGATTCAGGGGGAGATCAGCCCCAGCATTTT.

The CDR3 nucleotides read TGTGCCAGCAGCCCAACATTGAGGATAAGGAACACTGAAGCTTTCTTT. This encodes CASSPTLRIRNTEAFF. V usage is TRBV7-9 and J usage is TRBJ1-1, with D unclear. Germline V gene data show CDR1 as SEHNR and CDR2 as FQNEAQ (reference sequence). With 5 bases removed from V and 1 base from J, the gap between germline ends came to 17 bases. This CDR3 spans 16 amino acids.

This clone was counted a few times. The V gene is TRBV4-2, the J gene TRBJ1-6; D unclear. This CDR3 is built from 16 residues. Germline CDR1 LGHNA, CDR2 YNFKEQ. V was cut by 0 bases and J by 10 bases, with 16 bases left in between. The CDR3 spells CASSQDATSAHSPLHF. CDR3 in DNA: TGTGCCAGCAGCCAAGACGCCACATCGGCTCACTCACCCCTCCACTTT.

The rearrangement uses TRBV30 and TRBJ1-4; D gene unclear. The CDR3 totals 15 residues. The germline V and J ends were trimmed by 4 bases and 1 base, with 13 bases remaining between them. The V gene's germline CDR1 is GTSNPN and CDR2 SVGIG (reference sequence). The CDR3 loop is CAWNPARGTNEKLFF. In DNA form, the CDR3 reads TGTGCCTGGAATCCAGCCCGGGGAACTAATGAAAAACTGTTTTTT.

The chain has TRBV7-9 and TRBJ2-7; 10 positions match TRBD1. The CDR3 spans 17 residues. Germline V gene sequence: CDR1 SEHNR, CDR2 FQNEAQ (reference sequence). With 5 bases clipped from V and 6 bases from J, the junction kept 16 bases outside the gene matches. DNA of the CDR3: TGTGCCAGCAGCACTAAGGGACAGGGGCGATTAACGGGCGAGCAGTACTTC. The encoded protein is CASSTKGQGRLTGEQYF.

V is TRBV14 and J is TRBJ1-1, with unresolved D. Germline V gene data show CDR1 as SGHDN and CDR2 as FVKESK. V lost 0 bases to trimming and J lost 5 bases, with 7 bases between them. This CDR3 comprises 13 residues. CDR3: CASSQDLWTEAFF. The DNA for the CDR3 is TGTGCCAGCAGCCAAGATCTATGGACTGAAGCTTTCTTT.

CDR3 amino acids: CATSDPGGRNTGELFF. CDR3 bases: TGTGCCACCAGTGACCCAGGGGGAAGAAACACCGGGGAGCTGTTTTTT. This rearrangement joins TRBV24-1 to TRBJ2-2, with 7 nucleotides matching TRBD1. CDR1 and CDR2 (germline): KGHDR, SFDVKD. The CDR3 is made up of 16 amino acids. Trimming removed 4 bases from V and 2 bases from J; junction bases left unmatched: 6.

In its sample, this clone was seen once. The rearrangement uses TRBV7-8 and TRBJ1-6; 8 bases map to TRBD1. Germline V CDR1 and CDR2: SGHVS, FQNEAQ. The CDR3 consists of 16 residues. J gave up 6 bases and V 1 base, and 5 bases lay outside the gene matches. The CDR3 here is CASSLGQGIANSPLHF. For the CDR3, the DNA is TGTGCCAGCAGCTTAGGACAGGGGATTGCTAATTCACCCCTCCACTTT. Full variable domain (missing parts from reference TRBV7-8 and TRBJ1-6): GAGVSQSPRYKVAKRGQDVALRCDPISGHVSLFWYQQALGQGPEFLTYFQNEAQLDKSGLPSDRFFAERPEGSVSTLKIQRTQQEDSAVYLCASSLGQGIANSPLHFGNGTRLTVT.

This sequence joins TRBV5-1 and TRBJ1-4; D remains unclear. V was cut by 4 bases and J by 3 bases, with 13 bases left in between. The CDR3 contains 15 residues. Per germline, CDR1 SGHRS and CDR2 YFSETQ. The CDR3 spells CASSLRPNPNEKLFF. DNA for the CDR3: TGCGCCAGCAGCCTCCGACCGAATCCTAATGAAAAACTGTTTTTT.

The rearrangement links TRBV13 to TRBJ1-3; a weak D match, TRBD1 (5 bases). The V and J ends lost 4 bases and 0 bases respectively, with 13 bases between them. Germline V lookup: CDR1 PRHDT, CDR2 FYEKMQ (reference sequence). The CDR3 contains 16 residues. CDR3 region: CASSSLTGFSGNTIYF. CDR3 coding DNA: TGTGCCAGCAGCTCCCTTACAGGATTCTCTGGAAACACCATATATTTT.

CDR3 nucleotide sequence: TGTGCCAGCAGCTTAGCGGATCGGCGGCGCTCTGGGGCCAACGTCCTGACTTTC. It specifies CASSLADRRRSGANVLTF. The chain couples TRBV7-6 to TRBJ2-6; no clear D. This CDR3 spans 18 amino acids. Per germline, CDR1 SGHVS and CDR2 FNYEAQ. With 0 bases removed from V and 0 bases from J, the gap between germline ends came to 12 bases. Based on the CDR3 plus reference TRBV7-6 and TRBJ2-6, the full variable domain is GAGVSQSPRYKVTKRGQDVALRCDPISGHVSLYWYRQALGQGPEFLTYFNYEAQQDKSGLPNDRFSAERPEGSISTLTIQRTEQRDSAMYRCASSLADRRRSGANVLTFGAGSRLTVL.

This clone has only one observation. The chain recombines TRBV24-1 with TRBJ2-7, with D tentatively TRBD1 (6 bases). The CDR3 loop spans 15 amino acids. Germline CDR1 KGHDR, CDR2 SFDVKD. With 5 bases removed from V and 7 bases from J, the gap between germline ends came to 20 bases. CDR3 sequence reads: CATSATGTSAGEQYF. The CDR3 region has the DNA TGTGCCACCAGTGCAACCGGGACATCGGCTGGGGAGCAGTACTTC.

This rearrangement joins TRBV12-3 or TRBV12-4 to TRBJ1-3, with D possibly matching TRBD1 (6 bases). V lost 1 base and J 6 bases, leaving 7 bases between the germline ends. This CDR3 region has 13 residues. The CDR3 nucleotides are TGTGCCAGCAGTTTAGGGACAGCAAACACCATATATTTT. This encodes CASSLGTANTIYF.

The chain couples TRBV19 to TRBJ1-4, with unresolved D. The CDR3 extends over 13 amino acids. Trimming shortened V by 5 bases and J by 8 bases, and 12 bases separated the two germline ends. Germline assignment: CDR1 LNHDA and CDR2 SQIVND (reference sequence). The chain's CDR3 is CASSDQEGEKLFF. In nucleotides, the CDR3 is TGTGCCAGTAGTGATCAGGAGGGAGAAAAACTGTTTTTT.

The sample holds a few counts of this clone. This could be a read error, since a much larger clone is one nucleotide away. This sequence joins TRBV6-4 and TRBJ2-3; 10 nucleotides agree with TRBD2. Germline V gene data show CDR1 as MRHNA and CDR2 as SNTAGT. With V trimmed by 2 bases and J by 1 base, 0 bases remained unmatched. This CDR3 has 15 amino acids. This chain's CDR3 is CASSDGTSGTDTQYF. The CDR3 nucleotides read TGTGCCAGCAGTGACGGGACTAGCGGCACAGATACGCAGTATTTT.

The chain recombines TRBV5-1 with TRBJ1-1, with 7 bases fitting TRBD1. V lost 2 bases and J lost 1; bases outside the gene matches: 2. Germline CDR1 and CDR2: SGHRS and YFSETQ. The CDR3 runs to 14 residues. This chain's CDR3 is CASSFGQANTEAFF. The CDR3 DNA sequence: TGCGCCAGCAGCTTCGGACAGGCGAACACTGAAGCTTTCTTT.

This chain links TRBV28 with TRBJ1-5, with a weak D call TRBD1 (5 bases). Looked up from germline, CDR1 is MDHEN and CDR2 is SYDVKM. The CDR3 runs to 11 residues. V dropped 6 bases and J dropped 12 bases, with 12 bases sitting between them. The CDR3 reads CASSVGPSQHF. The CDR3 coding sequence is TGTGCCAGCAGCGTGGGGCCTAGCCAGCATTTT.

The gene calls are TRBV5-6 and TRBJ2-1; D unresolved. Germline-derived CDR1 and CDR2 are SGHDT and YYEEEE. The CDR3 spans 14 residues. V lost 3 bases and J lost 2, with 9 bases in between. CDR3 in amino acids: CASSWARTYNEQFF. For the CDR3, the DNA is TGTGCCAGCAGCTGGGCTCGAACCTACAATGAGCAGTTCTTC.

The chain couples TRBV10-2 to TRBJ2-7; a possible D gene is TRBD2 (6 bases). Germline CDR1 reads WSHSY; CDR2 reads SAAADI. The CDR3 is made up of 12 amino acids. Trimming pared 7 bases from V and 3 bases from J, leaving 10 bases between. CDR3 coding DNA: TGCGCCAGCAACGGGGGAGTCTACGAGCAGTACTTC. Its protein is CASNGGVYEQYF.

This clone was seen only once. The chain recombines TRBV11-3 with TRBJ2-2; 8 nucleotides align to TRBD2. The length of the CDR3 is 15 residues. The junction had 2 bases not matched to a gene; V was cut back by 5 bases and J by 0 bases. Looked up from germline, CDR1 is SGHNT and CDR2 is YENEEA. The CDR3: CASSLSGTNTGELFF. In DNA form, the CDR3 reads TGTGCCAGCAGCCTTAGCGGGACGAACACCGGGGAGCTGTTTTTT.

The J gene is TRBJ2-1, the V gene TRBV6-5; 12 nucleotides align to TRBD1. The germline gives CDR1 MNHEY, CDR2 SVGAGI. The CDR3 contains 15 residues. Trimming removed 6 bases from V and 5 bases from J; junction bases left unmatched: 5. CDR3 protein: CASRAGTGGHNEQFF. The DNA of the CDR3 is TGTGCCAGCAGGGCCGGGACAGGGGGCCACAATGAGCAGTTCTTC.

The rearrangement joins TRBV2 to TRBJ2-5; 9 positions agree with TRBD1. The CDR3 consists of 15 residues. Germline V gene sequence: CDR1 SNHLY, CDR2 FYNNEI. The trim removed 8 bases at V and 5 bases at J, leaving 12 bases unmatched. CDR3 sequence reads: CASVVGGQGDETQYF. The CDR3 DNA follows: TGTGCCAGCGTAGTCGGGGGACAGGGTGATGAGACCCAGTACTTC.

The genes are TRBV5-1 and TRBJ2-1, with TRBD2 matching 11 bases. The CDR3 spans 15 residues. Losses at the gene ends were 4 bases for V and 7 bases for J; bases not matched to a gene: 7. Germline assignment: CDR1 SGHRS and CDR2 YFSETQ. CDR3 in DNA: TGCGCCAGCAGCGGGCTAGCGGGAGGTGGGAATGAGCAGTTCTTC. Its protein product is CASSGLAGGGNEQFF.